This TCR beta chain was identified in a study of radiotherapy plus CTLA-4 blockade in lung cancer. Study overall: Objective responses were recorded in around 18% of patients, with disease control recorded in approximately 32%.

V gave up 10 bases and J gave up 0 bases, with 13 bases separating them. CDR3 length equals 13 residues. Germline assignment: CDR1 LNHDA and CDR2 SQIVND (reference sequence). The data were produced by immunoSEQ multiplex PCR, yet TCRdb's version contains in-frame clones alone and is incomplete. Here the sample spans about 39,000 clones, roughly 73% being singletons. The chain carries TRBV19 and TRBJ2-7, with no clear D. The sequencing used peripheral blood, collected from a patient treated with radiotherapy plus ipilimumab. This TCR came from a human donor with non-small cell lung cancer that progressed on radiotherapy plus ipilimumab. The CDR3 nucleotides read TGTGCCACCGCCCTGAGGAGCTCCTACGAGCAGTACTTC. Its protein is CATALRSSYEQYF.